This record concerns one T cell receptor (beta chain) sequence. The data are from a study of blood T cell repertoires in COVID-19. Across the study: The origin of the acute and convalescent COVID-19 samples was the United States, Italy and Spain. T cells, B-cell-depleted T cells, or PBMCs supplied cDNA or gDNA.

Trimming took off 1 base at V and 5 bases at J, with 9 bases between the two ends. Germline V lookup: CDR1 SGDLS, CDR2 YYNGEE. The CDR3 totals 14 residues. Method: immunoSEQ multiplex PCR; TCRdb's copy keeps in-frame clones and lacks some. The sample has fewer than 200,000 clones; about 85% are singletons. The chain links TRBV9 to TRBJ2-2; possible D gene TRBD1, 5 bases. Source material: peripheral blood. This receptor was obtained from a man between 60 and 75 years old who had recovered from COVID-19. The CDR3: CASSVTGITGELFF. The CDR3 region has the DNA TGTGCCAGCAGCGTAACAGGAATTACCGGGGAGCTGTTTTTT.